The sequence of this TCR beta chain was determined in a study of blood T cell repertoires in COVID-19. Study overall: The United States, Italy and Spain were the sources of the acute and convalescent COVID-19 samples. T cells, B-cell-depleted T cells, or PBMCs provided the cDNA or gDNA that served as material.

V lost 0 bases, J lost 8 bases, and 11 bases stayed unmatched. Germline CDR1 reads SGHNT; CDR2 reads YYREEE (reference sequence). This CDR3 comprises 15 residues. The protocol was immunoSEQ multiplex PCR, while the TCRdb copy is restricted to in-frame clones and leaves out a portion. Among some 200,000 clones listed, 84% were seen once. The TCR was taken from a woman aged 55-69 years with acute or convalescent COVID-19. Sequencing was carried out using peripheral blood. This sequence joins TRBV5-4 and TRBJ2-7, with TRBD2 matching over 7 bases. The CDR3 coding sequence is TGTGCCAGCAGCTTGGATTTGGGGGGGACCACTAAGCAGTACTTC. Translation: CASSLDLGGTTKQYF.